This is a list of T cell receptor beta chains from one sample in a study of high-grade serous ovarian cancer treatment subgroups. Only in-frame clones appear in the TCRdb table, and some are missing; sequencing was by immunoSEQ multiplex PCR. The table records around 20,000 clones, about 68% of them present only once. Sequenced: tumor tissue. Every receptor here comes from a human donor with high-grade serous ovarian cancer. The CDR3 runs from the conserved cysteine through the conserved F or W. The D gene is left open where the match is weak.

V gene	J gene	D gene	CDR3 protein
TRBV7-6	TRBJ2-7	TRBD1	CASSLEDRLYEQYF
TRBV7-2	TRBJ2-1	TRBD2	CASKSGSGSSYNEQFF
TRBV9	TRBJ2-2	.	CASSPKLGGELFF
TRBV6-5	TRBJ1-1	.	CASSYSEVTEAFF
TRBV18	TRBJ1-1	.	CASSQGAFSEAFF
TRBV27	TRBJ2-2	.	CASRSGLSNTGELFF
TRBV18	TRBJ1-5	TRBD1	CASSPPGQGAPGNQPQHF
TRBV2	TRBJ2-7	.	CASSEDLQGIEQYF
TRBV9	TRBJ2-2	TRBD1	CASSIGTGAGELFF
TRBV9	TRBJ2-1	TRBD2	CASSVSSGSNNEQFF
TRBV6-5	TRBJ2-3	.	CASSYSREGGDTQYF
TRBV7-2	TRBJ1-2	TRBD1	CASRPGGSEGAYGYTF
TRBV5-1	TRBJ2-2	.	CASSPGLEIGELFF
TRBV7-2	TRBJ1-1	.	CASSLLSDTEAFF
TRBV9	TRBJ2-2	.	CASSLGQVSSTGELFF
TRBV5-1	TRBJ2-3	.	CASSLGAGRGTDTQYF
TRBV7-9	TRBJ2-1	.	CASSLSVPTDEQFF
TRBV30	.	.	CAWSRGGGFYEQYF
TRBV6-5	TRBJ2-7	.	CASSQAGEQYF
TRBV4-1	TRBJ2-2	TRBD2	CASSPPPGLAGRAGELFF
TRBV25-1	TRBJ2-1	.	CASSEIGGGNEQFF
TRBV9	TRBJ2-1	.	CASSAPDGPYNEQFF
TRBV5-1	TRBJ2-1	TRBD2	CASSLQGSGRTSGNEQFF
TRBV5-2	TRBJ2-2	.	CASSPKLGGELFF
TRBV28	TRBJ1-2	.	CASLKQGKNYGYTF
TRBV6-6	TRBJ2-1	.	CASVPNAPGNEQFF
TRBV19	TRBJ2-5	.	CASSISVRQETQYF
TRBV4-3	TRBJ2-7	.	CASSQFGGAYEQYF
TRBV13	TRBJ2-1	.	CASSSGLNNYNEQFF
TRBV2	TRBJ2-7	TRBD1	CASLRGQGYEQYF
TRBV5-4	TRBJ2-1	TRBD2	CASSPGTSGSYFNEQFF
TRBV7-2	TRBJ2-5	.	CASSPETGRRETQYF
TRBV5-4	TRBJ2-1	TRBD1	CASSIATGGSYNEQFF